This T cell receptor (beta chain) stems from a study of shared clonotypes between healthy human individuals. Whole-study results and caveats: The rarefaction results pointed to incomplete sorted-subset sequencing despite large depth.

CDR3 length equals 17 residues. Germline lookup yields CDR1 SGHAT and CDR2 FQNNGV. V dropped 5 bases and J dropped 1; count of bases not matched to a gene: 10. Comments on this clone: What it binds is not known.

Researchers ran the assay at a deep level. Libraries were prepared by immunoSEQ multiplex PCR; TCRdb keeps only in-frame clonotypes and omits some of them. Among under 2.5 million clones listed, around 93% were seen once. This TCR was recovered from a man between 18 and 29 years old in good health. Some clones in this sample may be carry-over from other donors' samples. Material: naive CD4+ T cells from PBMCs. The subset denotes: CD45RA+ positively selected. The V call is TRBV11-2, the J call TRBJ2-3; 9 nucleotides agree with TRBD1. The CDR3 DNA reads as TGTGCCAGCAGCATAACGATCCGGGACAGGGGCACAGATACGCAGTATTTT. Translated: CASSITIRDRGTDTQYF. Full variable domain (remainder filled in from reference TRBV11-2 and TRBJ2-3): EAGVAQSPRYKIIEKRQSVAFWCNPISGHATLYWYQQILGQGPKLLIQFQNNGVVDDSQLPKDRFSAERLKGVDSTLKIQPAKLEDSAVYLCASSITIRDRGTDTQYFGPGTRLTVL.